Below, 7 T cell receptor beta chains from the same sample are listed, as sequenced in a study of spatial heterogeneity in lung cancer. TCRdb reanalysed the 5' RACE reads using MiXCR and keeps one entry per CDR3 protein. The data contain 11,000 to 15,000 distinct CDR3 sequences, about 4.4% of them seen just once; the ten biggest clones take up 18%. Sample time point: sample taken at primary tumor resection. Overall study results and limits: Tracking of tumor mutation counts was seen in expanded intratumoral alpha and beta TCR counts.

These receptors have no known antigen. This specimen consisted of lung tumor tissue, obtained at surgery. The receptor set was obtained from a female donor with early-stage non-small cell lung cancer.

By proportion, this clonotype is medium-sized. The CDR3 DNA follows: TGTGCCAGCAGTTCCTTTTCCACCCAGTACTTC. This codes for CASSSFSTQYF. This sequence joins TRBV6-5 and TRBJ2-5, with unresolved D. The germline V gene encodes CDR1 MNHEY and CDR2 SVGAGI. Trimming stripped 4 bases from V and 8 bases from J, with 8 bases between. There are 11 residues in the CDR3.

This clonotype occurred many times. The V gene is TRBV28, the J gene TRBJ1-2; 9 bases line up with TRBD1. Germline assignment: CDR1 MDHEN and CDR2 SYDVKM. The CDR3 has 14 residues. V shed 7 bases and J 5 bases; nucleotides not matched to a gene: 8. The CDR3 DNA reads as TGTGCCAGCATCCCGGGACAGGGATTGTATGGCTACACCTTC. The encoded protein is CASIPGQGLYGYTF.

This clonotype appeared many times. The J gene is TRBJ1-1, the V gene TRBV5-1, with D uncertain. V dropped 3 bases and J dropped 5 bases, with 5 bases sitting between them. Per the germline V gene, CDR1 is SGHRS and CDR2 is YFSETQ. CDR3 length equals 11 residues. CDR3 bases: TGCGCCAGCAGCTCCAGGACTGAAGCTTTCTTT. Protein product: CASSSRTEAFF.

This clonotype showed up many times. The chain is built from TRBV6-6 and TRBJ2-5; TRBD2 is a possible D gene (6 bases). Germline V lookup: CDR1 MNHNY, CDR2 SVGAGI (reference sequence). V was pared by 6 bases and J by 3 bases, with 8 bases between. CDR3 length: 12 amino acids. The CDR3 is CASRSGEETQYF. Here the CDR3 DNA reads TGTGCCAGCAGGTCGGGGGAAGAGACCCAGTACTTC.

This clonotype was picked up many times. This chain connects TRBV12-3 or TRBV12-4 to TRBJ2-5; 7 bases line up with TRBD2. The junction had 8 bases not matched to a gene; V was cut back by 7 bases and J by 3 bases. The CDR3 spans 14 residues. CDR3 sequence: CASTPGGMKETQYF. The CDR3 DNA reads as TGTGCCAGCACCCCCGGGGGGATGAAAGAGACCCAGTACTTC.

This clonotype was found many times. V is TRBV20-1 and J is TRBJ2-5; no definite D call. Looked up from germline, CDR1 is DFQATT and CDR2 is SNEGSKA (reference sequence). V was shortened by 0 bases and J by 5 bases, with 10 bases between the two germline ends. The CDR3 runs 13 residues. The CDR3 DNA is TGCAGTGCTAGAGACAGGAATATGGAGACCCAGTACTTC. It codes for CSARDRNMETQYF.

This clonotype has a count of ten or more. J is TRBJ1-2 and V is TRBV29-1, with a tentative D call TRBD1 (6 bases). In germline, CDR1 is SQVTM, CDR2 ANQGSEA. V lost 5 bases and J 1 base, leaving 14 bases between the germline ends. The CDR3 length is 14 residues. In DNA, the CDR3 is TGCAGCGTTAGCGTACAGGGTCATAACTATGGCTACACCTTC. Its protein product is CSVSVQGHNYGYTF.